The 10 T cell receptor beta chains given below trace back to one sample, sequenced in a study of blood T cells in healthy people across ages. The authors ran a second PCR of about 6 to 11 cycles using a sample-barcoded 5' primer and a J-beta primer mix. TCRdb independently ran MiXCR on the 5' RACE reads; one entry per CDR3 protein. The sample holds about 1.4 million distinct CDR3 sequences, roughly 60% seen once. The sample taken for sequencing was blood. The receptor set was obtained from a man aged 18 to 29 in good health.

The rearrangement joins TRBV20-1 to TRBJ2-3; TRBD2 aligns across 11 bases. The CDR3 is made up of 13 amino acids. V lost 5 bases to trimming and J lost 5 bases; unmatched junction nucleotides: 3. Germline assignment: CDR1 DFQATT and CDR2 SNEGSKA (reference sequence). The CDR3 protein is CSALLAGVDTQYF. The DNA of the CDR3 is TGCAGTGCTCTACTAGCGGGAGTAGATACGCAGTATTTT.

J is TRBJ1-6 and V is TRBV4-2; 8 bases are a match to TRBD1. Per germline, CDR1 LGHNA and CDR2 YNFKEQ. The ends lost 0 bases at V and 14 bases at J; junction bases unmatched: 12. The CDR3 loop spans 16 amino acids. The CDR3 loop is CASSQESETGVRSLHF. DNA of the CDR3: TGTGCCAGCAGCCAAGAGTCTGAGACAGGGGTTCGATCCCTCCACTTT.

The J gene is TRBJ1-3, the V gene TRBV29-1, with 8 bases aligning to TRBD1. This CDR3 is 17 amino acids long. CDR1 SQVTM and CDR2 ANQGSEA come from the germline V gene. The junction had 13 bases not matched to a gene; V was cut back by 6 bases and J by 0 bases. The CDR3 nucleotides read TGCAGCGTCTTATTCTGGACAGGGATCCTCTCTGGAAACACCATATATTTT. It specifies CSVLFWTGILSGNTIYF.

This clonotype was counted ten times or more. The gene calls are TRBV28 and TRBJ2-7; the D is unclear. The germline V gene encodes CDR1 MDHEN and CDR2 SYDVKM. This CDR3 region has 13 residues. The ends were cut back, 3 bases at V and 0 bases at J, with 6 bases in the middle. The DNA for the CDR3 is TGTGCCAGCAGTTTGCTCCCCTCCTACGAGCAGTACTTC. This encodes CASSLLPSYEQYF.

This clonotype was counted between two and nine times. CDR3 amino acids: CASSQVQGEKLFF. The DNA of the CDR3 is TGCGCCAGCAGCCAAGTACAGGGGGAAAAACTGTTTTTT. The chain is built from TRBV4-1 and TRBJ1-4, with TRBD1 matching 7 bases. The V and J ends lost 1 base and 8 bases, in that order; junction bases with no gene match: 1. Per germline, CDR1 MGHRA and CDR2 YSYEKL. The CDR3 has 13 residues.

The CDR3 region has the DNA TGCAGTGCCATAGGGGGGGGTTTAGTCTACCAGCCCCAGCATTTT. Residues: CSAIGGGLVYQPQHF. The gene calls are TRBV20-1 and TRBJ1-5, with a tentative D call TRBD1 (6 bases). The length of the CDR3 is 15 residues. The V gene's germline CDR1 is DFQATT and CDR2 SNEGSKA (reference sequence). Between the trimmed V and J ends, which lost 6 bases and 7 bases, there was a span of 22 bases.

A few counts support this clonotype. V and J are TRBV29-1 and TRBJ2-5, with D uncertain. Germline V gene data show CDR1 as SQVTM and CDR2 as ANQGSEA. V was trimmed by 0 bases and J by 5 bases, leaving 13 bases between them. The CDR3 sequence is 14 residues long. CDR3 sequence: CSVEDRLGWETQYF. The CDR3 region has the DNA TGCAGCGTTGAAGATCGGCTGGGGTGGGAGACCCAGTACTTC. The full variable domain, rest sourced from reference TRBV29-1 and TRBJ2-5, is SAVISQKPSRDICQRGTSLTIQCQVDSQVTMMFWYRQQPGQSLTLIATANQGSEATYESGFVIDKFPISRPNLTFSTLTVSNMSPEDSSIYLCSVEDRLGWETQYFGPGTRLLVL.

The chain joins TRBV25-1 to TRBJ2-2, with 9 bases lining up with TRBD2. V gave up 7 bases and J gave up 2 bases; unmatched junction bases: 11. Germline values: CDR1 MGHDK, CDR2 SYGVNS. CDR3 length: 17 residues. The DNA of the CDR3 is TGTGCCAGCACCCTGATAGCGGGAGCTTCTAACACCGGGGAGCTGTTTTTT. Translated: CASTLIAGASNTGELFF. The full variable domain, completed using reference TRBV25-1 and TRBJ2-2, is EADIYQTPRYLVIGTGKKITLECSQTMGHDKMYWYQQDPGMELHLIHYSYGVNSTEKGDLSSESTVSRIRTEHFPLTLESARPSHTSQYLCASTLIAGASNTGELFFGEGSRLTVL.

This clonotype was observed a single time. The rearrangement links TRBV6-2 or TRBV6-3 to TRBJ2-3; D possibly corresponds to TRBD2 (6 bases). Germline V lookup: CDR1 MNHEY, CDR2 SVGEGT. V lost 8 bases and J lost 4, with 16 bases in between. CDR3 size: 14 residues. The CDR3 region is CASRRGGPSDTQYF. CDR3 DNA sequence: TGTGCCAGCCGACGCGGAGGGCCATCAGATACGCAGTATTTT.

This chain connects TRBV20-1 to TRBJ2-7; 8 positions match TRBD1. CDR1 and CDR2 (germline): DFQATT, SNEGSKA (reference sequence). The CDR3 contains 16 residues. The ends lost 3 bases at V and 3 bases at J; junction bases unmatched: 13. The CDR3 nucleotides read TGCAGTGCTAGCCACACCGACAGGGGACCCCTCTACGAGCAGTACTTC. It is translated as CSASHTDRGPLYEQYF.